The rows below give T cell receptor beta chains drawn from one sample of a study of CD8 T cells in ankylosing spondylitis. TCRdb re-derived calls from the 5' RACE reads in MiXCR, one entry per CDR3 protein. This sample has approximately 550,000 distinct CDR3 sequences; about 12% occur once, and the top ten carry approximately 6.3%. The source material was blood, either unsorted or a sorted T cell fraction (not recorded which). These receptors were taken from a male donor with ankylosing spondylitis. CDR3s include the opening cysteine and the closing phenylalanine or tryptophan. A D gene is named only where the DNA matches it firmly. Size values are once, few and many counts, or a class for expanded clones, and some rows have none.

D gene: TRBD2; V gene: TRBV20-1; CDR3 length: 15; clone size: few; J gene: TRBJ2-7; CDR3 DNA: TGCAGTGCTATCCTCGGGACTAGCGGGGTCTACGAGCAGTACTTC; CDR3 protein: CSAILGTSGVYEQYF
D gene: TRBD2; V gene: TRBV5-1; CDR3 length: 15; clone size: many; J gene: TRBJ2-1; CDR3 DNA: TGCGCCAGCAGCTTGGATAGCGGGAGGGTCAATGAGCAGTTCTTC; CDR3 protein: CASSLDSGRVNEQFF
D gene: NA; V gene: TRBV10-3; CDR3 length: 14; clone size: few; J gene: TRBJ2-1; CDR3 DNA: TGTGCCATCAGTGAGATTCAGGTTAACAATGAGCAGTTCTTC; CDR3 protein: CAISEIQVNNEQFF
D gene: NA; V gene: TRBV5-1; CDR3 length: 16; clone size: few; J gene: TRBJ1-1; CDR3 DNA: TGCGCCAGCAGCTTGATGGTCCTCGCACTAAACACTGAAGCTTTCTTT; CDR3 protein: CASSLMVLALNTEAFF
D gene: TRBD1; V gene: TRBV6-4; CDR3 length: 15; clone size: few; J gene: TRBJ2-2; CDR3 DNA: TGTGCCAGCAGCCGGACAGGGGGCGAGGCCGGGGAGCTGTTTTTT; CDR3 protein: CASSRTGGEAGELFF
D gene: NA; V gene: TRBV6-1; CDR3 length: 15; clone size: few; J gene: TRBJ1-1; CDR3 DNA: TGTGCCAGCAGACCCACCGGGGTTGGAGGAACTGAAGCTTTCTTT; CDR3 protein: CASRPTGVGGTEAFF
D gene: TRBD1; V gene: TRBV7-2; CDR3 length: 14; clone size: NA; J gene: TRBJ1-6; CDR3 DNA: TGTGCCAGCACTGACAGGGGGCATAATTCACCCCTCCACTTT; CDR3 protein: CASTDRGHNSPLHF
D gene: NA; V gene: TRBV12-3/TRBV12-4; CDR3 length: 16; clone size: few; J gene: TRBJ1-2; CDR3 DNA: TGTGCCAGCAGCAGGCCGATGGGGGGGCGTAACTATGGCTACACCTTC; CDR3 protein: CASSRPMGGRNYGYTF
D gene: NA; V gene: TRBV12-3/TRBV12-4; CDR3 length: 15; clone size: NA; J gene: TRBJ1-4; CDR3 DNA: TGTGCCAGCAGTTTGTGGGAGACAACTAATGAAAAACTGTTTTTT; CDR3 protein: CASSLWETTNEKLFF
D gene: NA; V gene: TRBV20-1; CDR3 length: 11; clone size: few; J gene: TRBJ1-2; CDR3 DNA: TGCAGTGCTAGGTCCCATTATGGCTACACCTTC; CDR3 protein: CSARSHYGYTF
D gene: TRBD1; V gene: TRBV20-1; CDR3 length: 15; clone size: few; J gene: TRBJ1-1; CDR3 DNA: TGCAGTGCTATAGACAGGGGGCCTCTGAACACTGAAGCTTTCTTT; CDR3 protein: CSAIDRGPLNTEAFF
D gene: TRBD1; V gene: TRBV6-2/TRBV6-3; CDR3 length: 14; clone size: few; J gene: TRBJ2-5; CDR3 DNA: TGTGCCAGCAGTGGACAGGGGACAAGAGAGACCCAGTACTTC; CDR3 protein: CASSGQGTRETQYF
D gene: NA; V gene: TRBV3-1; CDR3 length: 16; clone size: NA; J gene: TRBJ2-3; CDR3 DNA: TGTGCCAGCAGCCAAGGCCACAGACAAACCGTTGGGACGCAGTATTTT; CDR3 protein: CASSQGHRQTVGTQYF
D gene: NA; V gene: TRBV9; CDR3 length: 13; clone size: NA; J gene: TRBJ1-2; CDR3 DNA: TGTGCCAGCAGCCCCTCGGGTCTCTATGGCTACACCTTC; CDR3 protein: CASSPSGLYGYTF
D gene: TRBD2; V gene: TRBV10-3; CDR3 length: 14; clone size: NA; J gene: TRBJ2-7; CDR3 DNA: TGTGCCATCAGTAACCGGGGGGGGGTTTACGAGCAGTACTTC; CDR3 protein: CAISNRGGVYEQYF
D gene: NA; V gene: TRBV7-7; CDR3 length: 12; clone size: NA; J gene: TRBJ1-4; CDR3 DNA: TGTGCCAGCAGCCGACCGGGGGAAAAACTGTTTTTT; CDR3 protein: CASSRPGEKLFF
D gene: NA; V gene: TRBV23-1; CDR3 length: 15; clone size: NA; J gene: TRBJ1-4; CDR3 DNA: TGCGCCAGCAGTCACTCGGGACACGAGCGAGAAAAACTGTTTTTT; CDR3 protein: CASSHSGHEREKLFF
D gene: NA; V gene: TRBV13; CDR3 length: 14; clone size: NA; J gene: TRBJ2-7; CDR3 DNA: TGTGCCAGCAGCCGATGGTTTGGGGCCTCCGAGCAGTACTTC; CDR3 protein: CASSRWFGASEQYF
D gene: NA; V gene: TRBV20-1; CDR3 length: 13; clone size: few; J gene: TRBJ1-5; CDR3 DNA: TGCAGTGCTAGCGGGCATGAATATCAGCCCCAGCATTTT; CDR3 protein: CSASGHEYQPQHF
D gene: NA; V gene: TRBV5-5; CDR3 length: 14; clone size: many; J gene: TRBJ1-5; CDR3 DNA: TGTGCCAGCACCCCGTCCGCTAGCAATCAGCCCCAGCATTTT; CDR3 protein: CASTPSASNQPQHF
D gene: NA; V gene: TRBV12-3/TRBV12-4; CDR3 length: 14; clone size: many; J gene: TRBJ1-1; CDR3 DNA: TGTGCCAGCAGTTTAGAGAGGGGGGCCACTGAAGCTTTCTTT; CDR3 protein: CASSLERGATEAFF
D gene: NA; V gene: TRBV5-6; CDR3 length: 13; clone size: many; J gene: TRBJ1-1; CDR3 DNA: TGTGCCAGCAGCTTACCGGTGAACACTGAAGCTTTCTTT; CDR3 protein: CASSLPVNTEAFF
D gene: NA; V gene: TRBV7-9; CDR3 length: 14; clone size: few; J gene: TRBJ2-7; CDR3 DNA: TGTGCCAGCAGCTTAGTGGACGGACCCTACGAGCAGTACTTC; CDR3 protein: CASSLVDGPYEQYF
D gene: TRBD2; V gene: TRBV20-1; CDR3 length: 14; clone size: few; J gene: TRBJ2-1; CDR3 DNA: TGCAGTGCCCCGGGACTAGGGGGGTACAATGAGCAGTTCTTC; CDR3 protein: CSAPGLGGYNEQFF
D gene: NA; V gene: TRBV4-2; CDR3 length: 13; clone size: few; J gene: TRBJ2-1; CDR3 DNA: TGTGCCAGCAGCCAAGGGTGGGGCAATGAGCAGTTCTTC; CDR3 protein: CASSQGWGNEQFF
D gene: NA; V gene: TRBV20-1; CDR3 length: 15; clone size: NA; J gene: TRBJ2-5; CDR3 DNA: TGCAGTGCCTCTCCCCTTAGGAGGAAGCAAGAGACCCAGTACTTC; CDR3 protein: CSASPLRRKQETQYF
D gene: TRBD1; V gene: TRBV7-8; CDR3 length: 14; clone size: many; J gene: TRBJ2-2; CDR3 DNA: TGTGCCAGCAGCTACCGGGACAGGGTTGGGGAGCTGTTTTTT; CDR3 protein: CASSYRDRVGELFF
D gene: TRBD2; V gene: TRBV11-2; CDR3 length: 19; clone size: NA; J gene: TRBJ2-3; CDR3 DNA: TGTGCCAGCAGTTCAACCTACACTAGCGGGAGGATTAGCACAGATACGCAGTATTTT; CDR3 protein: CASSSTYTSGRISTDTQYF
D gene: TRBD2; V gene: TRBV2; CDR3 length: 15; clone size: few; J gene: TRBJ2-7; CDR3 DNA: TGTGCCAGCATCGGGCGACTAGCGGGTTCCTACGAGCAGTACTTC; CDR3 protein: CASIGRLAGSYEQYF
D gene: TRBD1; V gene: TRBV12-3/TRBV12-4; CDR3 length: 14; clone size: few; J gene: TRBJ1-2; CDR3 DNA: TGTGCCAGCAGTTTTCAGAGACAGGGCTATGGCTACACCTTC; CDR3 protein: CASSFQRQGYGYTF
D gene: NA; V gene: TRBV24-1; CDR3 length: 11; clone size: NA; J gene: TRBJ2-7; CDR3 DNA: TGTGCCACCAGTGTCGGCTACGAGCAGTACTTC; CDR3 protein: CATSVGYEQYF
D gene: NA; V gene: TRBV7-2; CDR3 length: 15; clone size: many; J gene: TRBJ1-3; CDR3 DNA: TGTGCCAGCAGCAGCTCAGGGTCGGGCGGAAACACCATATATTTT; CDR3 protein: CASSSSGSGGNTIYF
D gene: NA; V gene: TRBV20-1; CDR3 length: 13; clone size: NA; J gene: TRBJ2-1; CDR3 DNA: TGCAGTGCTAAATCGAAGGGATGGAGTGAGCAGTTCTTC; CDR3 protein: CSAKSKGWSEQFF
D gene: TRBD1; V gene: TRBV5-1; CDR3 length: 17; clone size: many; J gene: TRBJ1-4; CDR3 DNA: TGCGCCAGCAGCACCGGACAGGACCTTGCAACTAATGAAAAACTGTTTTTT; CDR3 protein: CASSTGQDLATNEKLFF
D gene: NA; V gene: TRBV20-1; CDR3 length: 14; clone size: many; J gene: TRBJ2-7; CDR3 DNA: TGCAGTGCTAGGTACTTGGGGGCCCTGTACGAGCAGTACTTC; CDR3 protein: CSARYLGALYEQYF
D gene: NA; V gene: TRBV12-5; CDR3 length: 13; clone size: NA; J gene: TRBJ1-1; CDR3 DNA: TGTGCTAGTGGTTTGGACGTCAGAACTGAAGCTTTCTTT; CDR3 protein: CASGLDVRTEAFF
D gene: NA; V gene: TRBV6-1; CDR3 length: 14; clone size: many; J gene: TRBJ1-2; CDR3 DNA: TGTGCCAGCAGTCTCAGGGGTTTCAACTATGGCTACACCTTC; CDR3 protein: CASSLRGFNYGYTF
D gene: NA; V gene: TRBV3-1; CDR3 length: 14; clone size: many; J gene: TRBJ1-2; CDR3 DNA: TGTGCCAGCAGCCACCTACAGGGACCCTATGGCTACACCTTC; CDR3 protein: CASSHLQGPYGYTF
D gene: NA; V gene: TRBV7-8; CDR3 length: 16; clone size: many; J gene: TRBJ2-7; CDR3 DNA: TGTGCCAGCAGCTTAGCGCCAGGGACCGCGACCTACGAGCAGTACTTC; CDR3 protein: CASSLAPGTATYEQYF
D gene: NA; V gene: TRBV28; CDR3 length: 18; clone size: few; J gene: TRBJ1-6; CDR3 DNA: TGTGCCAGCAGTTTAGGAAGGGGGACCGCTGGAGATAATTCACCCCTCCACTTT; CDR3 protein: CASSLGRGTAGDNSPLHF
D gene: NA; V gene: TRBV4-1; CDR3 length: 16; clone size: few; J gene: TRBJ2-1; CDR3 DNA: TGCGCCAGCAGCCAAGACCGGTCGGGGCCTAGGTATGAGCAGTTCTTC; CDR3 protein: CASSQDRSGPRYEQFF
D gene: TRBD1; V gene: TRBV18; CDR3 length: 14; clone size: NA; J gene: TRBJ2-7; CDR3 DNA: TGTGCCAGCTCACTGACAGGGGTGGAGTACGAGCAGTACTTC; CDR3 protein: CASSLTGVEYEQYF
D gene: NA; V gene: TRBV7-9; CDR3 length: 14; clone size: many; J gene: TRBJ2-2; CDR3 DNA: TGTGCCAGCAGCCCGGACACCAGAACCGGGGAGCTGTTTTTT; CDR3 protein: CASSPDTRTGELFF
D gene: NA; V gene: TRBV4-1; CDR3 length: 15; clone size: NA; J gene: TRBJ1-6; CDR3 DNA: TGCGCCAGCAGCCAAGGGCAAAATTATAATTCACCCCTCCACTTT; CDR3 protein: CASSQGQNYNSPLHF
D gene: TRBD2; V gene: TRBV5-1; CDR3 length: 15; clone size: NA; J gene: TRBJ2-3; CDR3 DNA: TGCGCCAGCAGCAATAGCGGGAGTAGCACAGATACGCAGTATTTT; CDR3 protein: CASSNSGSSTDTQYF
D gene: NA; V gene: TRBV3-1; CDR3 length: 16; clone size: NA; J gene: TRBJ1-2; CDR3 DNA: TGTGCCAGCAGCCAAGATTGGGCCAGGGGAAAGGTGGGCTACACCTTC; CDR3 protein: CASSQDWARGKVGYTF
D gene: NA; V gene: TRBV7-8; CDR3 length: 17; clone size: NA; J gene: TRBJ2-4; CDR3 DNA: TGTGCCAGCAGCTTCACATGGGGCCAGGTTGCGCCAAAGATTCAGTACTTC; CDR3 protein: CASSFTWGQVAPKIQYF
D gene: NA; V gene: TRBV6-4; CDR3 length: 14; clone size: NA; J gene: TRBJ2-3; CDR3 DNA: TGTGCCAGCAGTGAGAGGGCCGTTGCATATACGCAGTATTTT; CDR3 protein: CASSERAVAYTQYF
D gene: NA; V gene: TRBV5-1; CDR3 length: 14; clone size: few; J gene: TRBJ2-7; CDR3 DNA: TGCGCCAGCCTTCTAACCCCCGGTCACTACGAGCAGTACTTC; CDR3 protein: CASLLTPGHYEQYF
D gene: NA; V gene: TRBV20-1; CDR3 length: 13; clone size: NA; J gene: TRBJ2-3; CDR3 DNA: TGCAGTGCTAGTTTGGAGTACACAGATACGCAGTATTTT; CDR3 protein: CSASLEYTDTQYF
D gene: TRBD2; V gene: TRBV24-1; CDR3 length: 17; clone size: NA; J gene: TRBJ2-5; CDR3 DNA: TGTGCCACCAGTGACCCCGGGACTAGCGGGGACCAAGAGACCCAGTACTTC; CDR3 protein: CATSDPGTSGDQETQYF
D gene: TRBD1; V gene: TRBV20-1; CDR3 length: 17; clone size: NA; J gene: TRBJ1-6; CDR3 DNA: TGCTGTGCTAGTAGTGGACAGGGGGTTCGCGGATTGTCACCCCTCCACTTT; CDR3 protein: CCASSGQGVRGLSPLHF
D gene: NA; V gene: TRBV29-1; CDR3 length: 14; clone size: NA; J gene: TRBJ2-2; CDR3 DNA: TGCAGCGCCCTACTTGGCCCGAACACCGGGGAGCTGTTTTTT; CDR3 protein: CSALLGPNTGELFF
D gene: TRBD2; V gene: TRBV7-9; CDR3 length: 14; clone size: NA; J gene: TRBJ2-7; CDR3 DNA: TGTGCCAGCAGCCCCTCGACTAGCGGGAACGAGCAGTACTTC; CDR3 protein: CASSPSTSGNEQYF
D gene: NA; V gene: TRBV20-1; CDR3 length: 13; clone size: NA; J gene: TRBJ1-1; CDR3 DNA: TGCAGTGCTAGGGGGCTCTTGTTGACTGAAGCTTTCTTT; CDR3 protein: CSARGLLLTEAFF
D gene: NA; V gene: TRBV7-9; CDR3 length: 14; clone size: NA; J gene: TRBJ1-2; CDR3 DNA: TGTGCCAGCAGCTTAGTCCGGCAGCGGGCCGGCTACACCTTC; CDR3 protein: CASSLVRQRAGYTF
D gene: TRBD1; V gene: TRBV10-3; CDR3 length: 16; clone size: few; J gene: TRBJ1-3; CDR3 DNA: TGTGCCATCAGACGACAGGGTCCTAGCTCTGGAAACACCATATATTTT; CDR3 protein: CAIRRQGPSSGNTIYF
D gene: TRBD1; V gene: TRBV7-2; CDR3 length: 16; clone size: NA; J gene: TRBJ1-1; CDR3 DNA: TGTGCCAGCAGCCCTCAATCGGGACAGGGGAACACTGAAGCTTTCTTT; CDR3 protein: CASSPQSGQGNTEAFF
D gene: NA; V gene: TRBV12-3/TRBV12-4; CDR3 length: 12; clone size: many; J gene: TRBJ2-1; CDR3 DNA: TGTGCCAGCAGCAACGGGCTAAATGAGCAGTTCTTC; CDR3 protein: CASSNGLNEQFF